The present T cell receptor (beta chain) was sequenced within a study of identical twins. Study-wide points: Memory repertoires showed no such pattern, whereas abundant cord blood beta clonotypes carried fewer insertions.

Remarks on this clonotype: As yet, its antigen is unknown.

From the 5' RACE reads, TCRdb called clonotypes with MiXCR, one entry per CDR3 protein. The sample has 350,000 or so distinct CDR3 sequences; roughly 9% are singletons. The clonotype comes from a woman aged 45-60 years in good health. The sample taken for sequencing was naive T cells sorted from blood.

The CDR3 DNA sequence: TGTGCCAGCAGCGTAACAGGGACCGGCGAGCAGTACTTC. This gives the protein CASSVTGTGEQYF. The gene calls are TRBV7-6 and TRBJ2-7, with TRBD1 as a possible D gene (6 bases). The CDR3 extends over 13 amino acids. Trimming cost V 5 bases and J 6 bases, with 14 bases left between them. Germline CDR1 reads SGHVS; CDR2 reads FNYEAQ. Variable domain in full (rest from reference TRBV7-6 and TRBJ2-7): GAGVSQSPRYKVTKRGQDVALRCDPISGHVSLYWYRQALGQGPEFLTYFNYEAQQDKSGLPNDRFSAERPEGSISTLTIQRTEQRDSAMYRCASSVTGTGEQYFGPGTRLTVT.